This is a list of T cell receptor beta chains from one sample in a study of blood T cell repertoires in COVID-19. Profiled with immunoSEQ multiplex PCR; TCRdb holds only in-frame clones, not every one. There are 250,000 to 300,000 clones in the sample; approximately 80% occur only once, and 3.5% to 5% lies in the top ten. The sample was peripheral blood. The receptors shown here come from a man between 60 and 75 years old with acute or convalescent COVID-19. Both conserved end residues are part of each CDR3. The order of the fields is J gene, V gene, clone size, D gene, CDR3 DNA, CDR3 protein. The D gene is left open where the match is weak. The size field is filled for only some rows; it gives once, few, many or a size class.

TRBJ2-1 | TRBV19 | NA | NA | TGTGCCAGTACCCCAGGGGGGTCTTGGAAGATGGAGAGCTCCTACAATGAGCAGTTCTTC | CASTPGGSWKMESSYNEQFF
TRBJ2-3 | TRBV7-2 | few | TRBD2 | TGTGCCAGCAAAAGGACTAGCGGGACTAGCACAGATACGCAGTATTTT | CASKRTSGTSTDTQYF
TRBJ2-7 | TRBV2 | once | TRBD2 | TGTGCCAGCAGTTTAGCGGGAGGGTACGAGCAGTACTTC | CASSLAGGYEQYF
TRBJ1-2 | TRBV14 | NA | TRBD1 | TGTGCCAGCAGCCAAGATTGGGACAGTCCTTATGGCTACACCTTC | CASSQDWDSPYGYTF
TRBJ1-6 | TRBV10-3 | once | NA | TGTGCCATCATAATCCCCACAAATAATTCACCCCTCCACTTT | CAIIIPTNNSPLHF
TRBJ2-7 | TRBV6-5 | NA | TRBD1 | TGTGCCAGCAGGAGGGGACAGCCTTACGAGCAGTACTTC | CASRRGQPYEQYF
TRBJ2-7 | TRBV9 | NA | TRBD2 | TGTGCCAGCTCCTCCGGCGGGGCGGGAGTGGGGGAGCAGTACTTC | CASSSGGAGVGEQYF
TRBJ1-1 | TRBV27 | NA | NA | TGTGCCAGCCCAGCGAGCGGCCCGTTCTTT | CASPASGPFF
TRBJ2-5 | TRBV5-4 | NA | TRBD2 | TGTGCCAGCAGCTCCCGGGAGGGAGAGACCCAGTACTTC | CASSSREGETQYF
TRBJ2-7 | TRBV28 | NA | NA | TGTGCCAGCAGTTCAGGGGAACCTTACGAGCAGTACTTC | CASSSGEPYEQYF
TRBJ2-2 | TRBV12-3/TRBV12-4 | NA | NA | TGTGCCAGCAGTCCCCGCCGGACCGGGGAGCTGTTTTTT | CASSPRRTGELFF
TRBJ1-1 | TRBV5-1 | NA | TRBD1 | TGCGCCAGCAGGTCGGGACAGGGGAATACTGAAGCTTTCTTT | CASRSGQGNTEAFF
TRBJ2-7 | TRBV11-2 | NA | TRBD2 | TGTGCCAGCAGCTCCCCGGGACTAGCGGGAAGACGGGCCCCGTACGAGCAGTACTTC | CASSSPGLAGRRAPYEQYF
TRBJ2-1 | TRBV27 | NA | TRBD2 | TGTGCCAGCAGTAGCGGACTAGCGGGAGGTCCCTACAATGAGCAGTTCTTC | CASSSGLAGGPYNEQFF
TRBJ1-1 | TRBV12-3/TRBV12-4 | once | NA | TGTGCCAGCAGCCCAGGGAGGTGGACTGAAGCTTTCTTT | CASSPGRWTEAFF
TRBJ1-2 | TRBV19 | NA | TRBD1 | TGTGCCAGTAAGCCCGGGACAGATTTTAACTATGGCTACACCTTC | CASKPGTDFNYGYTF
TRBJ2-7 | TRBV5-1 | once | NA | TGCGCCAGCAGACTCGCCTACGAGCAGTACTTC | CASRLAYEQYF
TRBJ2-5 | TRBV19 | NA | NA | TGTGCCAGTAGACCCACGTCAGCGAACCAAGAGACCCAGTACTTC | CASRPTSANQETQYF
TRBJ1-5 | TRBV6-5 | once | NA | TGTGCCAGCACCTCAGGGGAAGGCGGGCAGCCCCAGCATTTT | CASTSGEGGQPQHF
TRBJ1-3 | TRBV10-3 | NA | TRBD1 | TGTGCCATCAAAGGACAGGGTACCTCTGGAAACACCATATATTTT | CAIKGQGTSGNTIYF